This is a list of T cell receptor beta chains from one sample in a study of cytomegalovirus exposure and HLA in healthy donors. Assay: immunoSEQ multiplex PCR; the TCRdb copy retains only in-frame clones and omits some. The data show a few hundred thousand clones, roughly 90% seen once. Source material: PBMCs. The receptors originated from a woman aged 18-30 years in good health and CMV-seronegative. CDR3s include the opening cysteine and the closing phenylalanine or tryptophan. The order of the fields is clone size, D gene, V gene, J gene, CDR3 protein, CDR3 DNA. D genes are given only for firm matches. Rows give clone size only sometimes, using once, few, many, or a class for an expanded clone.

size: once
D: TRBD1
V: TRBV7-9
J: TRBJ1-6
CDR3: CASSLGQGYSLAPLHF
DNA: TGTGCCAGCAGCCTCGGACAGGGATACTCCCTGGCACCCCTCCACTTT

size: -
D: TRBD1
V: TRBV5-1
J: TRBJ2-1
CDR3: CASRAGQGPYNEQFF
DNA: TGCGCCAGCAGGGCGGGACAGGGTCCGTACAATGAGCAGTTCTTC

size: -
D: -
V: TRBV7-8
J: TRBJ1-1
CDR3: CASSRGTVTEAFF
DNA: TGTGCCAGCAGCCGCGGGACCGTCACTGAAGCTTTCTTT

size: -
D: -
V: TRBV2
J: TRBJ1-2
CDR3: CASSKGVGANYGYTF
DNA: TGTGCCAGCAGTAAAGGGGTGGGAGCTAACTATGGCTACACCTTC

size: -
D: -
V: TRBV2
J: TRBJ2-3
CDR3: CASSAGGRPDTQYF
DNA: TGTGCCAGCAGTGCGGGCGGGCGACCAGATACGCAGTATTTT

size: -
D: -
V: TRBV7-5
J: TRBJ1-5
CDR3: CVRSLDRGSFSNQPQHF
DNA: TGTGTCAGAAGCCTAGACAGGGGAAGTTTTAGCAATCAGCCCCAGCATTTT

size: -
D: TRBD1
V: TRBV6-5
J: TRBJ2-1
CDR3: CASSHRTGEQFF
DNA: TGTGCCAGCAGTCACAGGACAGGTGAGCAGTTCTTC

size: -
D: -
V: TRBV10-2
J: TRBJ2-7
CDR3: CASMERFYEQYF
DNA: TGCGCCAGCATGGAGCGGTTCTACGAGCAGTACTTC

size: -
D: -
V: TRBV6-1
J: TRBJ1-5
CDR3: CASSALGQPQHF
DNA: TGTGCCAGCAGTGCCCTCGGTCAGCCCCAGCATTTT

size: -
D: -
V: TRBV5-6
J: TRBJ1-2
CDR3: CASSNQGIYGYTF
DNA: TGTGCCAGCAGCAACCAGGGCATCTATGGCTACACCTTC

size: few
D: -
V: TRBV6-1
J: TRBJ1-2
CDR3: CASSARQAGYTF
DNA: TGTGCCAGCAGTGCCAGGCAGGCAGGCTACACCTTC

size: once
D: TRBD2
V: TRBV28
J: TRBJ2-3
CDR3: CASSFTPFGRARRTSTDTQYF
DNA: TGTGCCAGCAGTTTTACCCCCTTCGGGAGGGCCCGTCGGACTAGCACAGATACGCAGTATTTT

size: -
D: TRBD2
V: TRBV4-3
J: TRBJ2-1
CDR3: CASSHAGLDLGEQFF
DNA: TGCGCCAGCAGCCACGCGGGACTAGACTTGGGTGAGCAGTTCTTC

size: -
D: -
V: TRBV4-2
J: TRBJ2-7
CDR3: CASSQASSGQYF
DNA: TGTGCCAGCAGCCAGGCCTCTTCGGGGCAGTACTTC

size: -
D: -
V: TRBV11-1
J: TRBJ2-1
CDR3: CASSPVRVPEYNEQFF
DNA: TGTGCCAGCAGCCCCGTGCGGGTCCCCGAGTACAATGAGCAGTTCTTC

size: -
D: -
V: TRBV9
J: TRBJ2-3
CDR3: CASRGPLRTDTQYF
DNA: TGTGCCAGCAGGGGCCCCCTTAGAACAGATACGCAGTATTTT

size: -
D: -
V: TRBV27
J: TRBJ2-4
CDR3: CASSITGLLKGIQYF
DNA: TGTGCCAGCAGCATCACGGGACTTCTCAAAGGCATTCAGTACTTC

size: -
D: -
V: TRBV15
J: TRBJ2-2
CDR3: CATSRDGGTNTGELFF
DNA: TGTGCCACCAGCAGAGATGGGGGGACGAACACCGGGGAGCTGTTTTTT

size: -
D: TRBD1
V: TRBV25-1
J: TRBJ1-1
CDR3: CASSDLRGTGGTEAFF
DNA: TGTGCCAGCAGTGATTTAAGGGGGACAGGGGGCACTGAAGCTTTCTTT

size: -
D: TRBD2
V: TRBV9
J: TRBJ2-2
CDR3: CASSGGLAGGATGELFF
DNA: TGTGCCAGCAGCGGGGGACTAGCGGGAGGAGCGACCGGGGAGCTGTTTTTT

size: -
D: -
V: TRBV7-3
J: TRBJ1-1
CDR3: CASSLGGGGTEAFF
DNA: TGTGCCAGCAGCTTAGGGGGAGGGGGAACTGAAGCTTTCTTT

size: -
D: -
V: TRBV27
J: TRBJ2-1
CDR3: CASSFTGWDNEQFF
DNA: TGTGCCAGCAGTTTTACAGGGTGGGATAATGAGCAGTTCTTC

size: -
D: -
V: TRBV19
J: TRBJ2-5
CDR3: CASSETGTPQETQYF
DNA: TGTGCCAGTAGTGAAACCGGGACACCTCAAGAGACCCAGTACTTC

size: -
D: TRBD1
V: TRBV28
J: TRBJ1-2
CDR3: CASTPSGTGGGYTF
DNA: TGTGCCAGCACACCTTCCGGGACAGGGGGTGGCTACACCTTC

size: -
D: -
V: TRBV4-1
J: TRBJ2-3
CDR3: CASSHPADTQYF
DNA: TGCGCCAGCAGCCACCCCGCGGATACGCAGTATTTT

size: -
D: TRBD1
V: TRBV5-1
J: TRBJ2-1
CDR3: CASSTGETGGTVEQFF
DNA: TGCGCCAGCAGCACCGGGGAAACAGGGGGCACGGTTGAGCAGTTCTTC

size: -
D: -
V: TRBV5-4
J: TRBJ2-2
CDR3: CASSLEGVLHTGELFF
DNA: TGTGCCAGCAGCTTGGAAGGCGTACTACACACCGGGGAGCTGTTTTTT

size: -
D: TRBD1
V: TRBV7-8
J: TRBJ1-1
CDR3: CASSSRGTGSFFTEAFF
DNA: TGTGCCAGCAGTTCCCGCGGGACAGGGAGTTTCTTCACTGAAGCTTTCTTT

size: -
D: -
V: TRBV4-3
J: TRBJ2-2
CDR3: CASSQVLTGELFF
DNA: TGCGCCAGCAGCCAAGTCTTAACCGGGGAGCTGTTTTTT

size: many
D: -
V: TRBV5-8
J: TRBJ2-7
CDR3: CASSPFAGYEQYF
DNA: TGTGCCAGCAGCCCCTTCGCGGGCTACGAGCAGTACTTC

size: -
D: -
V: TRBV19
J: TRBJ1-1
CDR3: CASSIDPRDSSWVF
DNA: TGTGCCAGTAGTATAGATCCACGGGACTCCTCGTGGGTCTTT

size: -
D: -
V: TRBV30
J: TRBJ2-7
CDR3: CAWSLKSSYEQYF
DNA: TGTGCCTGGAGTTTGAAGAGCTCCTACGAGCAGTACTTC

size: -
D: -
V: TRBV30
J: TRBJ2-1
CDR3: CAWTRYNEQFF
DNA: TGTGCCTGGACCAGGTACAATGAGCAGTTCTTC

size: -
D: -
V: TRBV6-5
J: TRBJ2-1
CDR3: CASKDSSENEQFF
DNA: TGTGCCAGCAAAGACTCCTCTGAGAATGAGCAGTTCTTC

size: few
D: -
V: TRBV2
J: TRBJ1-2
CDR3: CASSESGIYGYTF
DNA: TGTGCCAGCAGTGAGTCGGGGATCTATGGCTACACCTTC

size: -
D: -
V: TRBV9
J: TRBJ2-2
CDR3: CASSGSHTGELFF
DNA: TGTGCCAGCAGCGGGAGCCACACCGGGGAGCTGTTTTTT

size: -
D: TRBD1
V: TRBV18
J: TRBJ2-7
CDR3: CASSPVGQFVYEQYF
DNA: TGTGCCAGCTCACCAGTGGGACAGTTCGTCTACGAGCAGTACTTC

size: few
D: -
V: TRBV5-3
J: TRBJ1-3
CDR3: CARSPDSLENTIYF
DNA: TGTGCCAGAAGCCCTGACAGTCTCGAAAACACCATATATTTT

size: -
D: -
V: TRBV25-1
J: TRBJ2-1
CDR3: CASSDPGISYNEQFF
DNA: TGTGCCAGCAGTGACCCGGGGATCTCCTACAATGAGCAGTTCTTC

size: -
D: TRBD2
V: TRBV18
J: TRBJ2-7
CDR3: CASSPLQASGRSYEQYF
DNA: TGTGCCAGCTCACCACTTCAAGCTAGCGGGAGGTCCTACGAGCAGTACTTC

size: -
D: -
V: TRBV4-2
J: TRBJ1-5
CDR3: CASSQVGPSNQPQHF
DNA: TGTGCCAGCAGCCAAGTGGGGCCTAGCAATCAGCCCCAGCATTTT

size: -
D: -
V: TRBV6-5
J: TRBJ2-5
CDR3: CASSSASKETQYF
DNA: TGTGCCAGCAGTTCGGCTAGCAAAGAGACCCAGTACTTC

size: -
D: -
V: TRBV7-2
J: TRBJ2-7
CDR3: CASSPRRAGEQYF
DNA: TGTGCCAGCAGCCCCCGGAGGGCGGGCGAGCAGTACTTC

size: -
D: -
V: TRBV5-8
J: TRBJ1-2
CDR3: CASFQQGMGYGYTF
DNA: TGTGCCAGCTTCCAACAGGGAATGGGCTATGGCTACACCTTC

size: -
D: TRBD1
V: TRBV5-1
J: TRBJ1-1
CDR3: CASSRWTGELVNTEAFF
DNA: TGCGCCAGCAGCAGATGGACAGGGGAGTTGGTGAACACTGAAGCTTTCTTT

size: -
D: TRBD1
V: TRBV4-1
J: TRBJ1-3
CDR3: CASSQDTGVNTIYF
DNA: TGCGCCAGCAGCCAAGACACAGGGGTAAACACCATATATTTT

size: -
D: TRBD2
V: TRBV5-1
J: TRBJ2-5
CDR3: CASSFSGRGETQYF
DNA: TGCGCCAGCAGCTTCTCAGGGAGGGGAGAGACCCAGTACTTC

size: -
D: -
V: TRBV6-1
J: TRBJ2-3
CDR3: CASRERWTDTQYF
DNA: TGTGCCAGCAGGGAGAGGTGGACAGATACGCAGTATTTT

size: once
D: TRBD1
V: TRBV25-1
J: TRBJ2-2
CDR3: CASSERTGRTGELFF
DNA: TGTGCCAGCAGTGAAAGGACAGGGCGGACCGGGGAGCTGTTTTTT

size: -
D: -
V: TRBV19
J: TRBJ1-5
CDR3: CASSIGYSNQPQHF
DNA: TGTGCCAGTAGTATCGGGTATAGCAATCAGCCCCAGCATTTT

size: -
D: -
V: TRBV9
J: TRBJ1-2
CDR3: CASSGTSGAVSYGYTF
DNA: TGTGCCAGCAGCGGAACATCAGGGGCCGTTTCCTATGGCTACACCTTC

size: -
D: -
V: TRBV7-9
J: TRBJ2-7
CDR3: CASSPRGLHSYEQYF
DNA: TGTGCCAGCAGCCCTAGGGGACTCCACTCCTACGAGCAGTACTTC

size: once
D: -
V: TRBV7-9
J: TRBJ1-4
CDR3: CASSLAHWGRATNEKLFF
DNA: TGTGCCAGCAGCTTAGCCCACTGGGGGAGGGCAACTAATGAAAAACTGTTTTTT

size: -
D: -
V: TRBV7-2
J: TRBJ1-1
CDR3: CASSLRRGPNTEAFF
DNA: TGTGCCAGCAGCTTAAGGCGCGGGCCGAACACTGAAGCTTTCTTT

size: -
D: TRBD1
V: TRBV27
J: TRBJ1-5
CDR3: CASSLTFTGGQPQHF
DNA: TGTGCCAGCAGTTTGACGTTTACAGGGGGCCAGCCCCAGCATTTT